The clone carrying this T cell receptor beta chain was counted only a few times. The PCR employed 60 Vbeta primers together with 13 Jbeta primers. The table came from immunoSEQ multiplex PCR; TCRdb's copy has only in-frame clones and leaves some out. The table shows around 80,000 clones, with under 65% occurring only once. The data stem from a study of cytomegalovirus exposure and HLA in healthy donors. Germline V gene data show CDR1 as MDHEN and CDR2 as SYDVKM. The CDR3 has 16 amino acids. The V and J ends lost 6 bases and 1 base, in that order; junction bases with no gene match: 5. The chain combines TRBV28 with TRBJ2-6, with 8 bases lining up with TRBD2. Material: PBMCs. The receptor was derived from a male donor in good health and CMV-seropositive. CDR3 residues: CASSPPGGSGANVLTF. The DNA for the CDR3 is TGTGCCAGCAGCCCCCCGGGAGGGTCTGGGGCCAACGTCCTGACTTTC.